Following are 4 T cell receptor beta chains from one sample sequenced in a study of CD8+CD57+ T cells in acquired aplastic anemia. TCR beta VDJ and CDR3 profiling used genomic DNA as template. TCRdb processed the reads anew with MiXCR; each CDR3 protein has one entry. This table holds under 350,000 distinct CDR3 sequences, around three fifths found once. Those patients picked for sequencing had displayed CD8+CD57+ cell expansion on flow cytometry. Sequencing used sorted CD4+, CD8+, or CD8+CD57+ T cells (not recorded which) from PBMCs. The receptors here all came from a human donor with aplastic anemia.

This clonotype occurred a few times. The chain has TRBV7-2 and TRBJ2-2, with D hard to call. Germline CDR1 is SGHTA and CDR2 is FQGNSA. The CDR3 has 13 residues. The V gene lost 0 bases and the J gene lost 5 bases, with 4 bases spanning the gap. The CDR3, as DNA: TGTGCCAGCAGCTTAGCCCCTACCGGGGAGCTGTTTTTT. Translation gives CASSLAPTGELFF.

This chain links TRBV5-1 with TRBJ1-1; tentatively, D is TRBD1 (6 bases). The CDR3 sequence is 14 residues long. In germline, CDR1 is SGHRS, CDR2 YFSETQ. The V end was cut by 7 bases, the J end by 3 bases, with 16 bases between. CDR3 sequence: CASLPGGGDTEAFF. CDR3 nucleotides: TGCGCCAGCCTCCCGGGAGGGGGTGACACTGAAGCTTTCTTT.

The count of this clonotype is one. The chain is built from TRBV5-1 and TRBJ1-6; 7 nucleotides align to TRBD1. The germline V gene has CDR1 SGHRS and CDR2 YFSETQ. Losses at the gene ends were 2 bases for V and 8 bases for J; bases not matched to a gene: 13. The CDR3 sequence is 17 residues long. CDR3 in amino acids: CASSFYPGQYNDSPLHF. For the CDR3, the DNA is TGCGCCAGCAGCTTCTACCCGGGACAGTATAACGATTCACCCCTCCACTTT.

This chain connects TRBV19 to TRBJ1-1; 8 bases map to TRBD1. The CDR3 loop spans 14 amino acids. The germline V gene encodes CDR1 LNHDA and CDR2 SQIVND (reference sequence). The trim removed 8 bases at V and 1 base at J, leaving 6 bases unmatched. The CDR3 sequence: CASVSGTGNTEAFF. As DNA, the CDR3 is TGTGCCAGTGTAAGCGGGACAGGGAACACTGAAGCTTTCTTT.